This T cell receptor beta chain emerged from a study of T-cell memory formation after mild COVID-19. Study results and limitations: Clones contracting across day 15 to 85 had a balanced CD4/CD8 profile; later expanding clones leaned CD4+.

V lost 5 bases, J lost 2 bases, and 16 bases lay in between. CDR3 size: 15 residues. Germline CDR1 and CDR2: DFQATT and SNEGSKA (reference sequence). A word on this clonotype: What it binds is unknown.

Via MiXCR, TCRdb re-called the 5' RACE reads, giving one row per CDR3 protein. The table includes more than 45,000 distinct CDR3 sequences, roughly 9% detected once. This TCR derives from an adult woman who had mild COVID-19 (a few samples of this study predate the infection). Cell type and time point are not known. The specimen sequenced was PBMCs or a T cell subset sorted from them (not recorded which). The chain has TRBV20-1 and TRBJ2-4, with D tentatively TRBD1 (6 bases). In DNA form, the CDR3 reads TGCAGTGCTTTCTCAGCAGGGGCTCCCAAAAACATTCAGTACTTC. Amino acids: CSAFSAGAPKNIQYF.